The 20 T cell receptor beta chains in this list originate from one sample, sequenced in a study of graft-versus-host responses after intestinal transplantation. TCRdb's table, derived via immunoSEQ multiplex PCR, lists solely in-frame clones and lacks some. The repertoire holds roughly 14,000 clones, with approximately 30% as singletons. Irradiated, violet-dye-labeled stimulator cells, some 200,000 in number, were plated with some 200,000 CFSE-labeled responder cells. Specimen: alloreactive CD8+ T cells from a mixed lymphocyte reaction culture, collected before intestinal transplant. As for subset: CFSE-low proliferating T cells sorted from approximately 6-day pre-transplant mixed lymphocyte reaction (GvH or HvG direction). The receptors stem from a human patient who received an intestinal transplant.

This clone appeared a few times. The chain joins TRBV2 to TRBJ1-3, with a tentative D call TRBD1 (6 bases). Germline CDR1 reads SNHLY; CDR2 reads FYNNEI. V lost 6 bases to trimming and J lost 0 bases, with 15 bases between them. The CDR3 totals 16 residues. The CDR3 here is CASRSLTGVSGNTIYF. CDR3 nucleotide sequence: TGTGCCAGCAGGAGCTTGACAGGCGTCTCTGGAAACACCATATATTTT. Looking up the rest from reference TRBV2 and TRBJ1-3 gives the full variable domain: EPEVTQTPSHQVTQMGQEVILRCVPISNHLYFYWYRQILGQKVEFLVSFYNNEISEKSEIFDDQFSVERPDGSNFTLKIRSTKLEDSAMYFCASRSLTGVSGNTIYFGEGSWLTVV.

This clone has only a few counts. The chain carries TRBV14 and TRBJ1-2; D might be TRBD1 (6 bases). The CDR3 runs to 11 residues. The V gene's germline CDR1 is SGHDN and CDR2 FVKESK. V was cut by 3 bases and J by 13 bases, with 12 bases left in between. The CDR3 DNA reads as TGTGCCAGCAGCCAGTCAGGGACAACCACCTTC. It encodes CASSQSGTTTF.

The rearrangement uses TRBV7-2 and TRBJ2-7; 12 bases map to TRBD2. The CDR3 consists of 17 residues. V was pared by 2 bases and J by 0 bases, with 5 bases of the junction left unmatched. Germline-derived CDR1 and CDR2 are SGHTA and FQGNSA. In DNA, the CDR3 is TGTGCCAGCAGCTTAACTAGCGGGGGGCAACACTCCTACGAGCAGTACTTC. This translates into CASSLTSGGQHSYEQYF.

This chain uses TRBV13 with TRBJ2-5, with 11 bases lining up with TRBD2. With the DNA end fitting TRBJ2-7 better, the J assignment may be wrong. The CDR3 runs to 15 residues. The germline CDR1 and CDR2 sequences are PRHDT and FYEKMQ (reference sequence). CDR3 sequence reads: CASSPRTSGSYEQYF. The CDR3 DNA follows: TGTGCCAGCAGCCCCAGGACTAGCGGGTCCTACGAGCAGTACTTC.

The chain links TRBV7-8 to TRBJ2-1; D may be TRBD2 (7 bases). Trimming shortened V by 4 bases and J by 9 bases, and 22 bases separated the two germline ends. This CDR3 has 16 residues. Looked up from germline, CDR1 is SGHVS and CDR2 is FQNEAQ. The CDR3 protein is CASSSSRGGAFGEQFF. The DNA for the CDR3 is TGTGCCAGCAGCTCCTCCCGAGGGGGGGCGTTCGGTGAGCAGTTCTTC.

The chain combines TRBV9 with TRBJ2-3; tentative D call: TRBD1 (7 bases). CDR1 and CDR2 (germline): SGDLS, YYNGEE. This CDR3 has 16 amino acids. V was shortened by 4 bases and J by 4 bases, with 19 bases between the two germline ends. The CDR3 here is CASSLPLGGGPDTQYF. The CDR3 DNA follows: TGTGCCAGCAGCTTACCACTTGGAGGGGGCCCAGATACGCAGTATTTT.

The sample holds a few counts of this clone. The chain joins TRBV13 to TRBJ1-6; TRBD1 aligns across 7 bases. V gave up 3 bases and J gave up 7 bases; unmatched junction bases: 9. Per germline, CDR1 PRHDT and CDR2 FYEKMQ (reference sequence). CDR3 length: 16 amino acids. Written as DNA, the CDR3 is TGTGCCAGCAGCTTTCCCTTGACAGGGAACAATTCACCCCTCCACTTT. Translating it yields CASSFPLTGNNSPLHF.

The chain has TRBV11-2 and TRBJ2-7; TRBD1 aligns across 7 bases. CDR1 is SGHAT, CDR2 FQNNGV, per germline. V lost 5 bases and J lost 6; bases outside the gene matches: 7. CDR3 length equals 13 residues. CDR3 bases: TGTGCCAGCAGCCCCGGGACAGTCCTCGAGCAGTACTTC. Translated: CASSPGTVLEQYF.

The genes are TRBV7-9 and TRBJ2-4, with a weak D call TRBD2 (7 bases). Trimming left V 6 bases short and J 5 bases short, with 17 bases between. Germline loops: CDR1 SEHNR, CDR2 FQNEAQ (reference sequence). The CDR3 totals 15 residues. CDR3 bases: TGTGCCAGCAGTTCCATGGGGGGGCCCGAAAACATTCAGTACTTC. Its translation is CASSSMGGPENIQYF.

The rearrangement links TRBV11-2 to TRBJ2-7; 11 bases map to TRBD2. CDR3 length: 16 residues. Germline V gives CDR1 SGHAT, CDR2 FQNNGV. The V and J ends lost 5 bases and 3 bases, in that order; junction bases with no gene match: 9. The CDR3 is CASSHGRLAGIYEQYF. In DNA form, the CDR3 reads TGTGCCAGCAGCCACGGAAGACTAGCGGGGATCTACGAGCAGTACTTC.

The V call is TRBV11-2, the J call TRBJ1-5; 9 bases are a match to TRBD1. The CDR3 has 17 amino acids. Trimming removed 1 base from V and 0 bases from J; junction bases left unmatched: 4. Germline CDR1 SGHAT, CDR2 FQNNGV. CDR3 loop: CASSLGTGGYSNQPQHF. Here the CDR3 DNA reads TGTGCCAGCAGCTTAGGAACAGGGGGCTATAGCAATCAGCCCCAGCATTTT.

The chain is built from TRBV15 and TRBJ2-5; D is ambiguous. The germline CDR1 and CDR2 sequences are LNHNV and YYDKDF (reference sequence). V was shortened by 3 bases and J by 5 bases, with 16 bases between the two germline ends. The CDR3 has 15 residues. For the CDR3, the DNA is TGTGCCACCAGCAGTGAGGAACCAGTAAGGGAGACCCAGTACTTC. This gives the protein CATSSEEPVRETQYF.

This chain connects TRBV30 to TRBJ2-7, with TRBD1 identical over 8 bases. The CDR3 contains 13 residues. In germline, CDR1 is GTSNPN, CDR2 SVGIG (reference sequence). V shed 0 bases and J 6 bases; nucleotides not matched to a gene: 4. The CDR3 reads CAWSVFDRGEQYF. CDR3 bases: TGTGCCTGGAGTGTATTCGACAGGGGCGAGCAGTACTTC.

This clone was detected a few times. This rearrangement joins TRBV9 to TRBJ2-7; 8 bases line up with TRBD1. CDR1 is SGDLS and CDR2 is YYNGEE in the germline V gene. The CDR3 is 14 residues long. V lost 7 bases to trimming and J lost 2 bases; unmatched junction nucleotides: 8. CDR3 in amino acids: CASSVTGDPYEQYF. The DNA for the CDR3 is TGTGCCAGCTCCGTGACAGGGGACCCCTACGAGCAGTACTTC.

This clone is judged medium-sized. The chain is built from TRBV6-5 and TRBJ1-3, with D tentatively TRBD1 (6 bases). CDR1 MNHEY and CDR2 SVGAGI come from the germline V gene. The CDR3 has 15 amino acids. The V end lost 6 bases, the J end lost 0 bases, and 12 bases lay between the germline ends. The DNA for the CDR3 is TGTGCCAGCAGCCAGACAGGAGCCTCTGGAAACACCATATATTTT. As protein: CASSQTGASGNTIYF.

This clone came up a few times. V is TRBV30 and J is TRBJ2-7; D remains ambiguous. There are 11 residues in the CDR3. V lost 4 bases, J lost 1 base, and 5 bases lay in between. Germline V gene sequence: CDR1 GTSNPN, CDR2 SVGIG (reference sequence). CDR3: CAWISSYEQYF. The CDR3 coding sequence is TGTGCCTGGATCAGTTCCTACGAGCAGTACTTC.

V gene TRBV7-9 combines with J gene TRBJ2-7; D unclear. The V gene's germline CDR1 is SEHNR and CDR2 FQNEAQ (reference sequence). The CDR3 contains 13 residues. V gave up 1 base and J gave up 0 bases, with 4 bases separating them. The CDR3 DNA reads TGTGCCAGCAGCTTAGACACCTCCTACGAGCAGTACTTC. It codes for CASSLDTSYEQYF.

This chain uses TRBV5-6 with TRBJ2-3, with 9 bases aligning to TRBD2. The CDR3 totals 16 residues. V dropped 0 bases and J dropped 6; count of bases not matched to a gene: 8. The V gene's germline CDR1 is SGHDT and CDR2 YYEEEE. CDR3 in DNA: TGTGCCAGCAGCTTGGTCGGCGGGGGGGCCCCGGATACGCAGTATTTT. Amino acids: CASSLVGGGAPDTQYF.

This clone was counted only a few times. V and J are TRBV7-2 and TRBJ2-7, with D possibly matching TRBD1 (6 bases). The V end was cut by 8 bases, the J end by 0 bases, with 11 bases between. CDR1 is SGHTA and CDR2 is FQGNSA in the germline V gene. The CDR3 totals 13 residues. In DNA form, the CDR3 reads TGTGCCAGCGGACAGATCTCCTCCTACGAGCAGTACTTC. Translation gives CASGQISSYEQYF.

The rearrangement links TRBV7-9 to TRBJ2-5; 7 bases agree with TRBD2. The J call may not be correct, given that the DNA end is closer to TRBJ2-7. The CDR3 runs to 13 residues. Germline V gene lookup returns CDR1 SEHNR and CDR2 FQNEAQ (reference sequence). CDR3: CASSSGGNYEQYF. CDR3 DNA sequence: TGTGCCAGCTCCTCCGGGGGGAACTACGAGCAGTACTTC.